One and the same sample provided the 25 T cell receptor beta chains below, sequenced in a study of T cell responses to AZD1222 COVID-19 vaccine. TCRdb keeps only in-frame clones here, not all; method: immunoSEQ multiplex PCR. This sample has 77,000 or so clones; 88% occur once, and the top ten carry less than 20%. This specimen consisted of peripheral blood, obtained on day 0 of AZD1222 vaccination. The source of these receptors is an adult in good health.

The chain joins TRBV5-1 to TRBJ2-6; no clear D gene. The CDR3 sequence is 15 residues long. Per germline, CDR1 SGHRS and CDR2 YFSETQ. V was pared by 2 bases and J by 0 bases, with 6 bases between. The CDR3 region is CASSLSGSGANVLTF. The DNA for the CDR3 is TGCGCCAGCAGCTTATCGGGCTCTGGGGCCAACGTCCTGACTTTC.

The V call is TRBV3-1 (or the pseudogene TRBV3-2), the J call TRBJ1-1; D might be TRBD1 (6 bases). CDR3 size: 14 residues. Germline V gene data show CDR1 as LGHDT and CDR2 as YNNKEL (reference sequence). The ends were cut back, 2 bases at V and 5 bases at J, with 12 bases in the middle. CDR3 bases: TGTGCCAGCAGCCAAACAGGGAGGAAGACTGAAGCTTTCTTT. Its protein is CASSQTGRKTEAFF.

The chain joins TRBV29-1 to TRBJ2-1; TRBD2 agrees at 12 bases. The CDR3 totals 15 residues. Germline loops: CDR1 SQVTM, CDR2 ANQGSEA. V lost 6 bases to trimming and J lost 6 bases; unmatched junction nucleotides: 9. CDR3 nucleotide sequence: TGCAGCGTCTTGGCGACTAGCGGGAGTACCAATGAGCAGTTCTTC. This encodes CSVLATSGSTNEQFF.

The chain has TRBV5-3 and TRBJ1-1; 10 nucleotides match TRBD1. TRBV5-3 falls under the ORF class, with uncertain function. The CDR3 totals 15 residues. Unmatched junction bases numbered 5, after V lost 3 bases and J lost 3 bases. In DNA, the CDR3 is TGTGCCAGAAGCTGGCCGGACAGGGGGGACACTGAAGCTTTCTTT. Residues: CARSWPDRGDTEAFF.

This clone was picked up one time. This chain connects TRBV6-5 to TRBJ1-5, with 9 bases identical to TRBD1. The V gene end was trimmed by 4 bases and the J gene end by 2 bases; junction bases not matched to a gene: 6. This CDR3 region has 16 residues. The V gene's germline CDR1 is MNHEY and CDR2 SVGAGI. The CDR3 is CASSSTGGKGNQPQHF. The CDR3 nucleotides are TGTGCCAGCAGTTCCACAGGGGGCAAAGGCAATCAGCCCCAGCATTTT.

This clone appeared a few times. The chain couples TRBV28 to TRBJ2-5; possibly TRBD2 for D (6 bases). Looked up from germline, CDR1 is MDHEN and CDR2 is SYDVKM. V gave up 2 bases and J gave up 1 base, with 8 bases separating them. The CDR3 consists of 14 residues. CDR3 nucleotides: TGTGCCAGCAGTTTAGCGGGGCTCCAAGAGACCCAGTACTTC. This gives the protein CASSLAGLQETQYF.

The chain links TRBV30 to TRBJ1-5, with unresolved D. CDR3 length equals 15 residues. Germline loops: CDR1 GTSNPN, CDR2 SVGIG (reference sequence). Trimming shortened V by 1 base and J by 2 bases, and 12 bases separated the two germline ends. CDR3 loop: CAWSAPLGGNQPQHF. The CDR3 DNA sequence: TGTGCCTGGAGTGCCCCACTCGGGGGCAATCAGCCCCAGCATTTT.

The rearrangement uses TRBV11-3 and TRBJ1-1; tentatively, D is TRBD1 (6 bases). The V and J ends lost 1 base and 1 base respectively, with 7 bases between them. CDR1 is SGHNT, CDR2 YENEEA, per germline. The length of the CDR3 is 14 residues. CDR3 loop: CASSLGRGNTEAFF. In DNA form, the CDR3 reads TGTGCCAGCAGCTTAGGCAGGGGGAACACTGAAGCTTTCTTT.

V is TRBV28 and J is TRBJ1-2, with D maybe TRBD1 (5 bases). This CDR3 is built from 14 residues. The V end was cut by 4 bases, the J end by 0 bases, with 9 bases between. Per the germline V gene, CDR1 is MDHEN and CDR2 is SYDVKM. The CDR3 nucleotides are TGTGCCAGCAGTTCGACAGCTTCTAACTATGGCTACACCTTC. Amino acid sequence: CASSSTASNYGYTF.

The CDR3 region has the DNA TGTGCCAGCAGCCCGCGGGGCAGGGCTAAAGTTGACACTGAAGCTTTCTTT. This encodes CASSPRGRAKVDTEAFF. V and J are TRBV27 and TRBJ1-1; perhaps TRBD1 as D (5 bases). Per germline, CDR1 MNHEY and CDR2 SMNVEV (reference sequence). CDR3 length equals 17 residues. With 6 bases removed from V and 3 bases from J, the gap between germline ends came to 23 bases.

This clone appeared a few times. This chain links TRBV6-1 with TRBJ1-2, with D tentatively TRBD1 (6 bases). The V gene lost 6 bases and the J gene lost 4 bases, with 12 bases spanning the gap. Germline-derived CDR1 and CDR2 are MNHNS and SASEGT. The CDR3 length is 13 residues. As DNA, the CDR3 is TGTGCCAGCAGCCAGGGCAGGGGCTATGGCTACACCTTC. Its protein product is CASSQGRGYGYTF.

This chain joins TRBV29-1 and TRBJ2-1; D possibly matches TRBD1 or TRBD2 (5 bases each). The CDR3 runs to 19 residues. Germline assignment: CDR1 SQVTM and CDR2 ANQGSEA. The ends were cut back, 6 bases at V and 3 bases at J, with 30 bases in the middle. CDR3 nucleotide sequence: TGCAGCGTCCACAACCTGGGGACGGTTTGGGATCTCCGCTACAATGAGCAGTTCTTC. Protein sequence: CSVHNLGTVWDLRYNEQFF.

The chain joins TRBV28 to TRBJ2-7; 8 positions agree with TRBD2. Germline CDR1 reads MDHEN; CDR2 reads SYDVKM. V shed 5 bases, J shed 3 bases, and the junction held 0 bases outside the gene matches. The CDR3 spans 12 residues. Written as DNA, the CDR3 is TGTGCCAGCAGTAGCGGGAGCTACGAGCAGTACTTC. Translating gives CASSSGSYEQYF.

V is TRBV28 and J is TRBJ2-7; 7 bases are shared with TRBD2. The germline gives CDR1 MDHEN, CDR2 SYDVKM. The CDR3 length is 13 residues. Losses at the gene ends were 5 bases for V and 5 bases for J; bases not matched to a gene: 6. Here the CDR3 reads CASSILGTNEQYF. CDR3 bases: TGTGCCAGCAGTATATTAGGGACTAACGAGCAGTACTTC.

The rearrangement joins TRBV7-8 to TRBJ1-6, with TRBD1 identical over 7 bases. The CDR3 length is 14 residues. Germline V gene sequence: CDR1 SGHVS, CDR2 FQNEAQ. V lost 4 bases to trimming and J lost 7 bases; unmatched junction nucleotides: 4. The CDR3 DNA sequence: TGTGCCAGCAGCTCAGGGGGATGGAATTCACCCCTCCACTTT. It encodes CASSSGGWNSPLHF.

The chain carries TRBV6-5 and TRBJ2-3; D unclear. This CDR3 region has 11 residues. CDR1 and CDR2 from the germline V gene are MNHEY and SVGAGI. Trimming stripped 0 bases from V and 5 bases from J, with 0 bases between. This CDR3 is CASSYSDTQYF. In DNA form, the CDR3 reads TGTGCCAGCAGTTACTCAGATACGCAGTATTTT.

The chain employs TRBV5-1 and TRBJ1-2; D possibly corresponds to TRBD1 (6 bases). Trimming removed 0 bases from V and 11 bases from J, with 17 bases in between. The CDR3 has 14 amino acids. From germline, CDR1 is SGHRS and CDR2 YFSETQ. The CDR3 reads CASSLDSGTGAYTF. The CDR3 bases are TGCGCCAGCAGCTTGGATAGCGGGACGGGGGCTTACACCTTC.

This chain uses TRBV29-1 with TRBJ2-5, with 9 bases aligning to TRBD1. The germline gives CDR1 SQVTM, CDR2 ANQGSEA. V lost 4 bases, J lost 5 bases, and 5 bases stayed unmatched. The CDR3 runs 13 residues. The DNA of the CDR3 is TGCAGCGTTGGAGACAGGGGGTCGGAGACCCAGTACTTC. Encoded protein: CSVGDRGSETQYF.

The chain joins TRBV9 to TRBJ1-3, with 7 nucleotides matching TRBD1. Per the germline V gene, CDR1 is SGDLS and CDR2 is YYNGEE. This CDR3 has 14 amino acids. The V and J ends lost 5 bases and 2 bases, in that order; junction bases with no gene match: 4. The CDR3 loop is CASSRDSPGNTIYF. The CDR3 DNA sequence: TGTGCCAGCAGTCGGGACAGCCCTGGAAACACCATATATTTT.

DNA for the CDR3: TGTGCCAGCAGACGACCTAGCGGGCCTCCCTACGAGCAGTACTTC. Protein sequence: CASRRPSGPPYEQYF. The V and J genes are TRBV27 and TRBJ2-7; TRBD2 agrees at 8 bases. V lost 6 bases and J lost 2; bases outside the gene matches: 9. The CDR3 is made up of 15 amino acids. Germline V gene sequence: CDR1 MNHEY, CDR2 SMNVEV (reference sequence).

The chain joins TRBV28 to TRBJ2-7; D might be TRBD1 (6 bases). There are 14 residues in the CDR3. Germline V CDR1 and CDR2: MDHEN, SYDVKM. Trimming pared 6 bases from V and 6 bases from J, leaving 18 bases between. The CDR3: CASRTETGVSEQYF. CDR3 nucleotides: TGTGCCAGCAGAACAGAGACAGGCGTCAGCGAGCAGTACTTC.

This clone was picked up one time. The chain uses TRBV18 and TRBJ2-3; D is undetermined. This CDR3 has 13 residues. V lost 4 bases and J 4 bases, leaving 9 bases between the germline ends. CDR1 and CDR2 from the germline V gene are KGHSH and LQKENI. CDR3 in amino acids: CASSQGFADTQYF. As DNA, the CDR3 is TGTGCCAGCTCACAAGGATTCGCAGATACGCAGTATTTT. Together with reference TRBV18 and TRBJ2-3, the CDR3 gives the full variable domain: NAGVMQNPRHLVRRRGQEARLRCSPMKGHSHVYWYRQLPEEGLKFMVYLQKENIIDESGMPKERFSAEFPKEGPSILRIQQVVRGDSAAYFCASSQGFADTQYFGPGTRLTVL.

The V gene is TRBV30, the J gene TRBJ2-7, with TRBD2 matching 13 bases. The germline V gene has CDR1 GTSNPN and CDR2 SVGIG (reference sequence). V was pared by 3 bases and J by 5 bases, with 4 bases of the junction left unmatched. The CDR3 runs to 14 residues. CDR3 protein: CAWRRTSGGNEQYF. The CDR3 nucleotides are TGTGCCTGGAGACGGACTAGCGGGGGTAACGAGCAGTACTTC.

The CDR3 nucleotides read TGTGCCAGCAGTCGCCGGGACAGACCCTACGAGCAGTACTTC. Residues: CASSRRDRPYEQYF. This chain uses TRBV6-5 with TRBJ2-7, with 7 bases matching TRBD1. Germline V gene lookup returns CDR1 MNHEY and CDR2 SVGAGI. Trimming removed 5 bases from V and 2 bases from J; junction bases left unmatched: 6. This CDR3 is 14 amino acids long.

J is TRBJ2-5 and V is TRBV5-1; D not certain. V lost 0 bases and J lost 4, with 10 bases in between. Looked up from germline, CDR1 is SGHRS and CDR2 is YFSETQ. The CDR3 spans 14 residues. CDR3: CASSLVLGTETQYF. The CDR3 coding sequence is TGCGCCAGCAGCTTGGTTTTGGGAACAGAGACCCAGTACTTC.